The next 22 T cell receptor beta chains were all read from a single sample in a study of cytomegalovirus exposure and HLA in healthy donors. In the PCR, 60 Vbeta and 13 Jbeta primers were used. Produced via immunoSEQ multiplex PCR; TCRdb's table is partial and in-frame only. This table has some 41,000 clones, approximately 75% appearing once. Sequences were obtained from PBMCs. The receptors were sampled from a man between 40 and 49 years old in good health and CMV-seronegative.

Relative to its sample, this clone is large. Written as DNA, the CDR3 is TGTGCCAGCAGCTGGCTAGGGACAGTACTCCATGAGCAGTTCTTC. The encoded protein is CASSWLGTVLHEQFF. The V gene is TRBV7-9, the J gene TRBJ2-1; 7 bases agree with TRBD1. Per germline, CDR1 SEHNR and CDR2 FQNEAQ (reference sequence). After removal of 4 bases from V and 8 bases from J, the junction contained 11 bases not matched to a gene. This CDR3 comprises 15 residues.

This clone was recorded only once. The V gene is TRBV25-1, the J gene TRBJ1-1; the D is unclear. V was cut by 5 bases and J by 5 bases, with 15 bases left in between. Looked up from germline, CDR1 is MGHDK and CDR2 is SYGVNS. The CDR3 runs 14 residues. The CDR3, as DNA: TGTGCCAGCAGTAGTTCGGGATTAAAGACTGAAGCTTTCTTT. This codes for CASSSSGLKTEAFF.

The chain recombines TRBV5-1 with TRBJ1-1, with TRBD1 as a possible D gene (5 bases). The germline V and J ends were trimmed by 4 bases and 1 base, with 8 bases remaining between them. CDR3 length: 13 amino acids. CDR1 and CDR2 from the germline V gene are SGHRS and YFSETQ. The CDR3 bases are TGCGCCAGCAGCCCAACAGGGAACACTGAAGCTTTCTTT. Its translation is CASSPTGNTEAFF.

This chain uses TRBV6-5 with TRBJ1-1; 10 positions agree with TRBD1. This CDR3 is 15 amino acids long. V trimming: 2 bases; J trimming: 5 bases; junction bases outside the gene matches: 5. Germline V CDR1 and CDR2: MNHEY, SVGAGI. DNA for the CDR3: TGTGCCAGCAGTTACCTGGGACAGGGGAGGACTGAAGCTTTCTTT. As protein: CASSYLGQGRTEAFF.

DNA of the CDR3: TGTGCCAGCAGCCCACAGGGGTTAGGATACGAGCAGTACTTC. Protein product: CASSPQGLGYEQYF. V gene TRBV7-3 combines with J gene TRBJ2-7; 7 bases align to TRBD1. Per germline, CDR1 SGHTA and CDR2 FQGTGA. After removal of 5 bases from V and 4 bases from J, the junction contained 8 bases not matched to a gene. The CDR3 extends over 14 amino acids.

This chain's CDR3 is CASSEGTGLRQFF. Written as DNA, the CDR3 is TGTGCCAGCAGTGAAGGTACGGGACTCCGGCAGTTCTTC. The chain has TRBV2 and TRBJ2-1; D perhaps matches TRBD2 (6 bases). V lost 1 base to trimming and J lost 12 bases, with 13 bases between them. This CDR3 has 13 residues. Germline assignment: CDR1 SNHLY and CDR2 FYNNEI. The full variable domain, completed using reference TRBV2 and TRBJ2-1, is EPEVTQTPSHQVTQMGQEVILRCVPISNHLYFYWYRQILGQKVEFLVSFYNNEISEKSEIFDDQFSVERPDGSNFTLKIRSTKLEDSAMYFCASSEGTGLRQFFGPGTRLTVL.

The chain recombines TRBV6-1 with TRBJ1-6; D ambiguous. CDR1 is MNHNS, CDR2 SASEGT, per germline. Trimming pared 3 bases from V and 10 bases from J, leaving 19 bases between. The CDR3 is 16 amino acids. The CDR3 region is CASSESLGYSASPLHF. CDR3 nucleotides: TGTGCCAGCAGTGAGAGCCTCGGGTATAGCGCCTCACCCCTCCACTTT.

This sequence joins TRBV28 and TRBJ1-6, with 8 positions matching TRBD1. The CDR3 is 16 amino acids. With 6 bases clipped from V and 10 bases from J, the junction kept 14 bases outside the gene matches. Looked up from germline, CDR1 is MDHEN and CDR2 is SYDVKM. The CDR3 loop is CASSHSGAGGGSPLHF. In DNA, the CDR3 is TGTGCCAGCAGCCACTCCGGGGCAGGGGGCGGGTCACCCCTCCACTTT.

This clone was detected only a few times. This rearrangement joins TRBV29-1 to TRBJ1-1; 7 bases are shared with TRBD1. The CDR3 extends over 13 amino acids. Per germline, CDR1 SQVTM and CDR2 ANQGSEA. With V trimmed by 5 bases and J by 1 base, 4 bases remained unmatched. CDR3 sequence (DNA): TGCAGCGTTCGACAGGGAGGGAACACTGAAGCTTTCTTT. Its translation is CSVRQGGNTEAFF.

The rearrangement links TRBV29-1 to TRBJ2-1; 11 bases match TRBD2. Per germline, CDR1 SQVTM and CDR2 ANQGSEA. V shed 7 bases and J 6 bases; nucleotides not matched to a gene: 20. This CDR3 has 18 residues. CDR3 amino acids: CSAGPKWIAGGAANEQFF. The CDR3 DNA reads TGCAGCGCTGGTCCTAAGTGGATAGCGGGGGGGGCAGCCAATGAGCAGTTCTTC.

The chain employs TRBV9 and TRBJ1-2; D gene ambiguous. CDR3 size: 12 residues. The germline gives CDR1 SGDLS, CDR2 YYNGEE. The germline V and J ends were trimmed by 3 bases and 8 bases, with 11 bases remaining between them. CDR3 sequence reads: CASSGSREGYTF. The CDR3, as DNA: TGTGCCAGCAGCGGGAGTCGTGAGGGCTACACCTTC.

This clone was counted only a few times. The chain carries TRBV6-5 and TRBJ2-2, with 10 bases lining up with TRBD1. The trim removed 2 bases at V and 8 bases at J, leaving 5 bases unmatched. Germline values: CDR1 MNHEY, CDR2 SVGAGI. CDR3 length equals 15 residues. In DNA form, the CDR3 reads TGTGCCAGCAGTTACAGGACAGGGGGTCCGGGGGAGCTGTTTTTT. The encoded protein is CASSYRTGGPGELFF.

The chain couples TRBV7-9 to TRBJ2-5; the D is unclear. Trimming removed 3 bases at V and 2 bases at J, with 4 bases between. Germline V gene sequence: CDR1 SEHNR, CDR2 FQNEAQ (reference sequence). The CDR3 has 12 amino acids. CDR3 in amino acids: CASSFRQETQYF. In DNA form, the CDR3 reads TGTGCCAGCAGCTTCAGGCAAGAGACCCAGTACTTC.

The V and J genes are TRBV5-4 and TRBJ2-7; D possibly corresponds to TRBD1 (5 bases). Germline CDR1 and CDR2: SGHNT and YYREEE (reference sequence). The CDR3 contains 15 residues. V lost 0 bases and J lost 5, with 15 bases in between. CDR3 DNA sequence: TGTGCCAGCAGCTTGGCCAATCGACAGAATGACGAGCAGTACTTC. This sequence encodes CASSLANRQNDEQYF. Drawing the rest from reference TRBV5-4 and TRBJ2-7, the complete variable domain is ETGVTQSPTHLIKTRGQQVTLRCSSQSGHNTVSWYQQALGQGPQFIFQYYREEENGRGNFPPRFSGLQFPNYSSELNVNALELDDSALYLCASSLANRQNDEQYFGPGTRLTVT.

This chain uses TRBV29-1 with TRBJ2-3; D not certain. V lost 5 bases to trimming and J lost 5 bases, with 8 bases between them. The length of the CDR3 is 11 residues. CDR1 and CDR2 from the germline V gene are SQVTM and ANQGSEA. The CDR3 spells CSVLALDTQYF. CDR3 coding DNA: TGCAGCGTTTTGGCCCTAGATACGCAGTATTTT.

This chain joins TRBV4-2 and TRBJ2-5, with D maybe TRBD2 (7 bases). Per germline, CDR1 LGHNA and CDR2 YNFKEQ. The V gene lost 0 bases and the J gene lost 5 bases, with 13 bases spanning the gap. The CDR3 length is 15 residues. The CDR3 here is CASSQDPRGGETQYF. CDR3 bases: TGTGCCAGCAGCCAAGATCCGAGGGGGGGGGAGACCCAGTACTTC.

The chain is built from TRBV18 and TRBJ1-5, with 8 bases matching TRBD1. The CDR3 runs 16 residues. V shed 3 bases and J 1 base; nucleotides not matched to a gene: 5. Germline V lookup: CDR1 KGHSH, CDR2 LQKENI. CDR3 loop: CASSPSRTGSNQPQHF. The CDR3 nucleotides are TGTGCCAGCTCACCTTCCAGGACAGGGAGCAATCAGCCCCAGCATTTT. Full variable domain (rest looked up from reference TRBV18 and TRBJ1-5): NAGVMQNPRHLVRRRGQEARLRCSPMKGHSHVYWYRQLPEEGLKFMVYLQKENIIDESGMPKERFSAEFPKEGPSILRIQQVVRGDSAAYFCASSPSRTGSNQPQHFGDGTRLSIL.

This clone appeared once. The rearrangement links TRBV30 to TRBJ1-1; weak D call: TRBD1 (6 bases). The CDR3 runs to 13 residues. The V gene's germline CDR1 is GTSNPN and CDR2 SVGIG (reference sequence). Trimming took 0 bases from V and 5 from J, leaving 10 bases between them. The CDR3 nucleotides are TGTGCCTGGAGTGTGGGGGGGCGGACTGAAGCTTTCTTT. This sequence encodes CAWSVGGRTEAFF.

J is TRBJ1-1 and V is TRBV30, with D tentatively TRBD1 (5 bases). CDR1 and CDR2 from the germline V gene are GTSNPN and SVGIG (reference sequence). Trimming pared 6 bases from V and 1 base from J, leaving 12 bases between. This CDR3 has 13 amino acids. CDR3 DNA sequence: TGTGCCTGCAAACAGGCGGCGAACACTGAAGCTTTCTTT. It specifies CACKQAANTEAFF. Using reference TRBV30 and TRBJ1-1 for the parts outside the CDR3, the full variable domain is SQTIHQWPATLVQPVGSPLSLECTVEGTSNPNLYWYRQAAGRGLQLLFYSVGIGQISSEVPQNLSASRPQDRQFILSSKKLLLSDSGFYLCACKQAANTEAFFGQGTRLTVV.

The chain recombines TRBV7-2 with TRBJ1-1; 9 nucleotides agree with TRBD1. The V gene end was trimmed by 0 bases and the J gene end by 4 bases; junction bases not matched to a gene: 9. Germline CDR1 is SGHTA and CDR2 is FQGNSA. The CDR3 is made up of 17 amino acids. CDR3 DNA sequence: TGTGCCAGCAGCTTAGCGAGACAGGGGGTTGTAGGCACTGAAGCTTTCTTT. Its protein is CASSLARQGVVGTEAFF.

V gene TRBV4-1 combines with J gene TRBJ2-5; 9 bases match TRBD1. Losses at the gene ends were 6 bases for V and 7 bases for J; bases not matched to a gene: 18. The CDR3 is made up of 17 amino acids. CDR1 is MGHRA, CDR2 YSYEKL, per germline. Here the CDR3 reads CASSHSGTGPLPRTQYF. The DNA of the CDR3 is TGCGCCAGCAGTCACTCCGGGACAGGGCCCTTGCCGCGGACCCAGTACTTC.

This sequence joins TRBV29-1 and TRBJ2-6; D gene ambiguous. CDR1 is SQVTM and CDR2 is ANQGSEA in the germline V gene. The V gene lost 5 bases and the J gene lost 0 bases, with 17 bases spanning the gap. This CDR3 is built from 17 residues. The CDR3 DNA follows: TGCAGCGTTCCAGGTTGGGTTTCCGACTCTGGGGCCAACGTCCTGACTTTC. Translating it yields CSVPGWVSDSGANVLTF.